This entry concerns a single T cell receptor beta chain. Its antigen is currently unknown. The read falls 3 residues short of the CDR3 end, and the missing part is taken from the germline J gene. For at least one year, all CVID subjects received replacement immunoglobulin. CVID subjects were neither ill nor on immunomodulatory or immunosuppressive medication at sampling. The sample is drawn from a study of T cell clonality in common variable immunodeficiency. The CDR3 length is 13 residues. Germline lookup yields CDR1 SGHTA and CDR2 FQGTGA. The V end was cut by 2 bases, the J end by 3 bases, with 8 bases between. Produced via immunoSEQ multiplex PCR; TCRdb's table is partial and in-frame only. The sample has over 15,000 clones, none seen only once; the top ten hold 12% to 15%. Findings of the study overall: Common variable immunodeficiency TCR beta sequences reportedly had fewer deletions and N-nucleotide insertions.

Sequencing was performed on peripheral blood mononuclear cells. J is TRBJ2-7 and V is TRBV7-3; D is ambiguous. The source is a human donor with common variable immunodeficiency. CDR3 bases read: TGTGCCAGCAGCTTATCGTCGGGCTACGAG. It translates to CASSLSSGYE. The entire CDR3 reads CASSLSSGYEQYF.